The 16 T cell receptor beta chains below come from one sample, sequenced in a study of T-cell reconstitution after alpha-beta-depleted transplantation in children. Preparing the TCRbeta library involved the use of unique molecular identifiers. TCRdb reanalysed the PCR reads using MiXCR and keeps one entry per CDR3 protein. The sample has around 700,000 distinct CDR3 sequences, around 14% seen once. The specimen comprised PBMCs, sampled before TCRalphabeta/CD19-depleted stem cell transplant. These receptors all come from a girl aged 2-10 years with congenital amegakaryocytic thrombocytopenia, due to receive a stem cell transplant.

J is TRBJ2-7 and V is TRBV28; no clear D gene. The CDR3 contains 15 residues. The germline V and J ends were trimmed by 1 base and 0 bases, with 10 bases remaining between them. CDR1 is MDHEN and CDR2 is SYDVKM in the germline V gene. Written as DNA, the CDR3 is TGTGCCAGCAGTTTATACCCAGTAAGCTCCTACGAGCAGTACTTC. Translation: CASSLYPVSSYEQYF.

This clonotype was recorded many times. The chain's CDR3 is CSVDGQDANTGELFF. CDR3 nucleotides: TGCAGCGTTGACGGACAGGACGCGAACACCGGGGAGCTGTTTTTT. The chain uses TRBV29-1 and TRBJ2-2, with 7 nucleotides matching TRBD1. The V segment lost 3 bases and the J segment 0 bases; nucleotides outside the gene matches: 4. This CDR3 is built from 15 residues. Germline-derived CDR1 and CDR2 are SQVTM and ANQGSEA.

Details on this clonotype: This may be a read error: a much more frequent sequence differs by one nucleotide. The chain couples TRBV20-1 to TRBJ2-5; tentatively, D is TRBD2 (6 bases). Germline-derived CDR1 and CDR2 are DFQATT and SNEGSKA (reference sequence). Trimming cost V 2 bases and J 4 bases, with 11 bases left between them. The CDR3 contains 13 residues. CDR3 residues: CSARLDYVETQYF. As DNA, the CDR3 is TGCAGTGCTAGACTGGACTATGTAGAGACCCAGTACTTC.

The chain recombines TRBV11-2 with TRBJ1-1, with D unclear. Per the germline V gene, CDR1 is SGHAT and CDR2 is FQNNGV. The CDR3 is 13 amino acids. Trimming removed 6 bases at V and 0 bases at J, with 8 bases between. The CDR3 bases are TGTGCCAGCAGGGCCCTCATGAACACTGAAGCTTTCTTT. This encodes CASRALMNTEAFF.

This clonotype was recorded many times. The V and J genes are TRBV3-1 and TRBJ2-1, with D perhaps TRBD2 (6 bases). The germline V gene encodes CDR1 LGHDT and CDR2 YNNKEL (reference sequence). V was shortened by 0 bases and J by 8 bases, with 14 bases between the two germline ends. The CDR3 spans 15 residues. The CDR3 DNA is TGTGCCAGCAGCCAAGAGGTTGACCGGGACTATGAGCAGTTCTTC. Translating it yields CASSQEVDRDYEQFF.

The gene calls are TRBV7-3 and TRBJ2-3, with 10 bases fitting TRBD2. The CDR3 loop spans 15 amino acids. V gave up 7 bases and J gave up 5 bases; unmatched junction bases: 9. Per germline, CDR1 SGHTA and CDR2 FQGTGA. CDR3 in amino acids: CASNPSGLAKDTQYF. The CDR3 DNA reads TGTGCCAGCAACCCTTCGGGACTAGCGAAAGATACGCAGTATTTT.

The rearrangement joins TRBV12-3 or TRBV12-4 to TRBJ2-2, with 12 bases lining up with TRBD1. V shed 4 bases and J 5 bases; nucleotides not matched to a gene: 2. The CDR3 spans 15 residues. The CDR3 nucleotides are TGTGCCAGCAGTTGGGACAGGGGGCTTACCGGGGAGCTGTTTTTT. Protein product: CASSWDRGLTGELFF.

This clonotype was seen ten or more times. This chain uses TRBV20-1 with TRBJ2-1; no clear D gene. Germline CDR1 reads DFQATT; CDR2 reads SNEGSKA (reference sequence). V was cut by 6 bases and J by 0 bases, with 18 bases left in between. The CDR3 contains 16 residues. Here the CDR3 reads CSAPLRAPSSYNEQFF. CDR3 bases: TGCAGTGCACCTCTTAGGGCTCCGAGCTCCTACAATGAGCAGTTCTTC.

Only a few counts were recorded for this clonotype. The rearrangement joins TRBV7-2 to TRBJ2-7, with D unclear. The ends were cut back, 3 bases at V and 5 bases at J, with 11 bases in the middle. CDR3 length equals 13 residues. From germline, CDR1 is SGHTA and CDR2 FQGNSA. The CDR3 region has the DNA TGTGCCAGCAGCTTTACTTGGGCGGACGAGCAGTACTTC. Translating it yields CASSFTWADEQYF. Full variable domain (outside the CDR3, taken from reference TRBV7-2 and TRBJ2-7): GAGVSQSPSNKVTEKGKDVELRCDPISGHTALYWYRQSLGQGLEFLIYFQGNSAPDKSGLPSDRFSAERTGGSVSTLTIQRTQQEDSAVYLCASSFTWADEQYFGPGTRLTVT.

There are a few counts of this clonotype. This sequence joins TRBV7-2 and TRBJ2-1, with no clear D. The CDR3 is made up of 16 amino acids. Germline values: CDR1 SGHTA, CDR2 FQGNSA. Trimming stripped 1 base from V and 0 bases from J, with 10 bases between. The CDR3 spells CASSLDWALSYNEQFF. CDR3 sequence (DNA): TGTGCCAGCAGCTTAGATTGGGCTCTCTCCTACAATGAGCAGTTCTTC.

The V and J genes are TRBV6-5 and TRBJ1-1; a weak D match, TRBD1 (5 bases). V gave up 6 bases and J gave up 7 bases, with 18 bases separating them. Germline V gene sequence: CDR1 MNHEY, CDR2 SVGAGI. The CDR3 contains 14 residues. Here the CDR3 reads CASSPNDSSGEAFF. The CDR3 nucleotides are TGTGCCAGCAGCCCGAACGACAGTTCGGGTGAAGCTTTCTTT.

The V and J genes are TRBV20-1 and TRBJ2-2; no firm D call. Germline-derived CDR1 and CDR2 are DFQATT and SNEGSKA (reference sequence). Between the trimmed V and J ends, which lost 3 bases and 1 base, there was a span of 6 bases. The CDR3 runs 13 residues. As DNA, the CDR3 is TGCAGTGCTAGCGGTGAGAACACCGGGGAGCTGTTTTTT. Protein product: CSASGENTGELFF.

The V call is TRBV5-1, the J call TRBJ2-7; 10 nucleotides agree with TRBD1. V gave up 1 base and J gave up 3 bases; unmatched junction bases: 7. Germline lookup yields CDR1 SGHRS and CDR2 YFSETQ. The length of the CDR3 is 16 residues. CDR3 coding DNA: TGCGCCAGCAGCTTGTACGGACAGGGGGTCGGCTACGAGCAGTACGTC. It specifies CASSLYGQGVGYEQYV.

The rearrangement joins TRBV2 to TRBJ2-5, with D perhaps matching TRBD2 (6 bases). The V and J ends lost 4 bases and 3 bases respectively, with 12 bases between them. CDR1 is SNHLY and CDR2 is FYNNEI in the germline V gene. CDR3 length: 14 amino acids. The chain's CDR3 is CASSAPPGEETQYF. The CDR3 DNA sequence: TGTGCCAGCAGTGCCCCTCCGGGGGAAGAGACCCAGTACTTC.

The V and J genes are TRBV20-1 and TRBJ2-1, with 8 bases identical to TRBD1. V lost 2 bases, J lost 6 bases, and 9 bases stayed unmatched. The V gene's germline CDR1 is DFQATT and CDR2 SNEGSKA (reference sequence). The CDR3 extends over 15 amino acids. CDR3 coding DNA: TGCAGTGCTAGACAATCCAGGGGGCGCTCCAATGAGCAGTTCTTC. Translation: CSARQSRGRSNEQFF.

This chain connects TRBV11-2 to TRBJ2-7; D call uncertain. Germline V gene data show CDR1 as SGHAT and CDR2 as FQNNGV. The V end was cut by 1 base, the J end by 2 bases, with 9 bases between. This CDR3 has 14 residues. CDR3 in DNA: TGTGCCAGCAGCTTAGGACTTACGACCTACGAGCAGTACTTC. It codes for CASSLGLTTYEQYF.